This TCR beta chain was identified during a study of T cell responses to AZD1222 COVID-19 vaccine. As regards this clone: Its antigen is currently unknown.

The CDR3 has 13 residues. Germline V gives CDR1 GTSNPN, CDR2 SVGIG (reference sequence). Trimming removed 5 bases from V and 4 bases from J; junction bases left unmatched: 7. Study observations and caveats: It was only a handful of AZD1222 recipients who were seropositive at baseline. Possibly, clonal diversity was underestimated; donors were largely white British and included more females.

Data came from immunoSEQ multiplex PCR; TCRdb stores just in-frame clones and leaves some out. This table has approximately 140,000 clones, about nine tenths appearing once. This receptor was obtained from an adult in good health. The V call is TRBV30, the J call TRBJ1-2; 7 bases align to TRBD1. This specimen consisted of peripheral blood, obtained on day 0 of MenACWY control vaccination. This CDR3 reads CAWDRVGGYGYTF. In nucleotides, the CDR3 is TGTGCCTGGGACAGGGTCGGAGGCTATGGCTACACCTTC.